Listed here are 21 T cell receptor beta chains from one sample, sequenced in a study of T cell repertoires in cytomegalovirus infection. TCRdb analysed the reads with MiXCR anew, one entry per CDR3 protein. The sample carries roughly 240,000 distinct CDR3 sequences, 6.5% recorded once. Sequencing input: PBMCs. The receptors stem from a human donor in good health (CMV status not recorded). Some clones in this sample may be carry-over from other donors' samples.

This clonotype was recorded at least ten times. The chain uses TRBV28 and TRBJ1-3, with D hard to call. V shed 5 bases and J shed 8 bases, with 7 bases lying between them. CDR1 MDHEN and CDR2 SYDVKM come from the germline V gene. The CDR3 is 11 amino acids. The CDR3 loop is CASSEVHTIYF. The CDR3 DNA follows: TGTGCCAGCAGTGAAGTGCACACCATATATTTT. Combining the CDR3 with reference TRBV28 and TRBJ1-3 gives the whole variable domain DVKVTQSSRYLVKRTGEKVFLECVQDMDHENMFWYRQDPGLGLRLIYFSYDVKMKEKGDIPEGYSVSREKKERFSLILESASTNQTSMYLCASSEVHTIYFGEGSWLTVV.

This chain connects TRBV6-2 or TRBV6-3 to TRBJ1-5; 7 bases are a match to TRBD1. Germline CDR1 MNHEY, CDR2 SVGEGT. Trimming at V came to 5 bases and at J to 7 bases, leaving 8 bases not matched to a gene. The CDR3 covers 14 residues. The CDR3 DNA reads TGTGCCAGCAGTCTCCGACAGGGACGGCAGCCCCAGCATTTT. It codes for CASSLRQGRQPQHF.

This clonotype was seen at least ten times. This chain links TRBV20-1 with TRBJ1-2; no clear D. The CDR3 is made up of 13 amino acids. Trimming cost V 3 bases and J 4 bases, with 12 bases left between them. Germline V gene lookup returns CDR1 DFQATT and CDR2 SNEGSKA (reference sequence). CDR3 nucleotides: TGCAGTGCTAGTTCTGTGGCGGGCTATGGCTACACCTTC. Its protein is CSASSVAGYGYTF.

In nucleotides, the CDR3 is TGTGCCAGCAGCCAACTCTTTTACGAGCAGTACTTC. Protein: CASSQLFYEQYF. The chain recombines TRBV14 with TRBJ2-7; D remains unclear. Trimming shortened V by 2 bases and J by 4 bases, and 6 bases separated the two germline ends. Germline V gene sequence: CDR1 SGHDN, CDR2 FVKESK. This CDR3 has 12 amino acids. The entire variable domain, with the rest obtained from reference TRBV14 and TRBJ2-7, is as follows: EAGVTQFPSHSVIEKGQTVTLRCDPISGHDNLYWYRRVMGKEIKFLLHFVKESKQDESGMPNNRFLAERTGGTYSTLKVQPAELEDSGVYFCASSQLFYEQYFGPGTRLTVT.

In this sample, this clonotype turned up many times. The chain links TRBV28 to TRBJ2-7, with D maybe TRBD2 (7 bases). The CDR3 has 15 residues. Trimming stripped 7 bases from V and 8 bases from J, with 24 bases between. Germline loops: CDR1 MDHEN, CDR2 SYDVKM. CDR3 sequence: CASNFGGAGDNKQYF. The CDR3 DNA is TGTGCCAGCAATTTTGGGGGGGCAGGTGATAACAAGCAGTACTTC.

The sample holds many counts of this clonotype. The rearrangement joins TRBV7-2 to TRBJ1-3, with TRBD1 as a possible D gene (5 bases). V was shortened by 0 bases and J by 4 bases, with 13 bases between the two germline ends. Germline V lookup: CDR1 SGHTA, CDR2 FQGNSA. CDR3 length: 16 residues. This CDR3 is CASSLAPAGAGNTIYF. The CDR3 DNA follows: TGTGCCAGCAGCTTAGCTCCGGCCGGGGCCGGAAACACCATATATTTT.

This clonotype was recorded many times. The chain couples TRBV7-9 to TRBJ2-7; D is unresolved. V was trimmed by 1 base and J by 0 bases, leaving 19 bases between them. The CDR3 has 18 amino acids. Germline CDR1 is SEHNR and CDR2 is FQNEAQ (reference sequence). CDR3 DNA sequence: TGTGCCAGCAGCTTAGTCTCCCACCGCGACGGCCCCTCCTACGAGCAGTACTTC. Translating gives CASSLVSHRDGPSYEQYF.

This clonotype was seen many times. The rearrangement links TRBV7-6 to TRBJ1-1; D gene uncertain. Between the trimmed V and J ends, which lost 1 base and 5 bases, there was a span of 5 bases. The V gene's germline CDR1 is SGHVS and CDR2 FNYEAQ. The CDR3 loop spans 12 amino acids. CDR3 nucleotides: TGTGCCAGCAGCTTAGTATTAACTGAAGCTTTCTTT. It translates to CASSLVLTEAFF.

This clonotype occurred many times. The V call is TRBV29-1, the J call TRBJ2-7, with D tentatively TRBD2 (6 bases). The length of the CDR3 is 13 residues. The V end was cut by 1 base, the J end by 5 bases, with 12 bases between. CDR1 is SQVTM, CDR2 ANQGSEA, per germline. The CDR3 DNA sequence: TGCAGCGTTGAAGGGGCGGGGAACCACGAGCAGTACTTC. It translates to CSVEGAGNHEQYF.

This clonotype was picked up many times. The chain carries TRBV7-9 and TRBJ1-6; 7 bases agree with TRBD1. Germline V gives CDR1 SEHNR, CDR2 FQNEAQ (reference sequence). With 8 bases clipped from V and 8 bases from J, the junction kept 6 bases outside the gene matches. The CDR3 sequence is 13 residues long. The chain's CDR3 is CASRDSRDSPLHF. The DNA of the CDR3 is TGTGCCAGCCGGGACAGTAGGGATTCACCCCTCCACTTT.

Ten or more counts support this clonotype. The V and J genes are TRBV7-3 and TRBJ2-6; TRBD1 is a possible D gene (5 bases). Germline V gene lookup returns CDR1 SGHTA and CDR2 FQGTGA. The CDR3 has 15 residues. V lost 5 bases, J lost 2 bases, and 10 bases lay in between. CDR3 protein: CASSAQVAGANVLTF. In DNA, the CDR3 is TGTGCCAGCAGCGCACAGGTCGCTGGGGCCAACGTCCTGACTTTC.

This clonotype was detected many times. The chain uses TRBV7-2 and TRBJ2-7; tentative D call: TRBD2 (6 bases). The germline V gene has CDR1 SGHTA and CDR2 FQGNSA. Trimming pared 4 bases from V and 2 bases from J, leaving 9 bases between. This CDR3 has 13 amino acids. CDR3 residues: CASSWRGTYEQYF. The CDR3 DNA reads TGTGCCAGCAGCTGGCGGGGAACCTACGAGCAGTACTTC.

This clonotype was seen many times. This chain links TRBV2 with TRBJ1-6; weak D call: TRBD1 (5 bases). CDR1 SNHLY and CDR2 FYNNEI come from the germline V gene. The CDR3 is 14 amino acids. The V gene lost 2 bases and the J gene lost 7 bases, with 9 bases spanning the gap. The CDR3 region is CASSESRGNSPLHF. In DNA form, the CDR3 reads TGTGCCAGCAGTGAAAGCCGGGGGAATTCACCCCTCCACTTT.

This clonotype was counted between two and nine times. This chain joins TRBV20-1 and TRBJ1-1; possibly TRBD1 for D (6 bases). Trimming removed 6 bases from V and 1 base from J, with 12 bases in between. Germline assignment: CDR1 DFQATT and CDR2 SNEGSKA (reference sequence). This CDR3 is built from 13 residues. CDR3 amino acids: CSAIGQKNTEAFF. As DNA, the CDR3 is TGCAGTGCCATAGGACAGAAGAACACTGAAGCTTTCTTT.

This clonotype appeared many times. The rearrangement joins TRBV2 to TRBJ2-7; 7 nucleotides line up with TRBD2. Germline V lookup: CDR1 SNHLY, CDR2 FYNNEI. The ends lost 0 bases at V and 4 bases at J; junction bases unmatched: 6. The CDR3 has 15 amino acids. CDR3 DNA sequence: TGTGCCAGCAGTGAAGCGAGGCGGGGGAGGTACGAGCAGTACTTC. Translation: CASSEARRGRYEQYF.

This clonotype has at least ten counts. This rearrangement joins TRBV28 to TRBJ1-1; D is possibly TRBD1 (6 bases). The CDR3 consists of 13 residues. Looked up from germline, CDR1 is MDHEN and CDR2 is SYDVKM. V was shortened by 7 bases and J by 9 bases, with 18 bases between the two germline ends. The CDR3 bases are TGTGCCAGCAACACGGGGGGGCAACCCAAAGCTTTCTTT. Its translation is CASNTGGQPKAFF. The entire variable domain, with the rest obtained from reference TRBV28 and TRBJ1-1, is as follows: DVKVTQSSRYLVKRTGEKVFLECVQDMDHENMFWYRQDPGLGLRLIYFSYDVKMKEKGDIPEGYSVSREKKERFSLILESASTNQTSMYLCASNTGGQPKAFFGQGTRLTVV.

About this clonotype: A single base separates this from a much larger clone, so it may be a read error. This sequence joins TRBV7-4 and TRBJ2-5; 8 positions match TRBD1. The CDR3 has 18 residues. Per the germline V gene, CDR1 is SGHVT and CDR2 is SQSDAQ. The CDR3 region is CASRNTGGPSGGQATQYF. The CDR3, as DNA: TGTGCCAGCAGGAATACAGGGGGGCCCTCAGGGGGTCAAGCGACCCAGTACTTC.

This clonotype has ten or more counts. The chain combines TRBV6-4 with TRBJ2-7; TRBD1 aligns across 8 bases. The CDR3 has 16 amino acids. Per the germline V gene, CDR1 is MRHNA and CDR2 is SNTAGT. Losses at the gene ends were 3 bases for V and 5 bases for J; bases not matched to a gene: 12. The CDR3 protein is CASSETGRTGLDEQYF. The CDR3 region has the DNA TGTGCCAGCAGTGAGACGGGTAGGACAGGGCTTGACGAGCAGTACTTC.

This clonotype showed up many times. The V call is TRBV7-2, the J call TRBJ2-3, with 11 positions matching TRBD2. This CDR3 has 16 residues. Trimming cost V 5 bases and J 4 bases; bases outside gene matches: 8. Germline V gene data show CDR1 as SGHTA and CDR2 as FQGNSA. The CDR3 loop is CASSLTSGAPPDTQYF. In DNA, the CDR3 is TGTGCCAGCAGCCTGACTAGCGGGGCTCCTCCAGATACGCAGTATTTT.

This clonotype was recorded at least ten times. V is TRBV29-1 and J is TRBJ2-1; a weak D match, TRBD1 (6 bases). The CDR3 runs to 17 residues. Trimming left V 7 bases short and J 3 bases short, with 25 bases between. Per the germline V gene, CDR1 is SQVTM and CDR2 is ANQGSEA. CDR3 bases: TGCAGCGCCGCCCCCCCCCCTGGGGGCTTCGACTACAATGAGCAGTTCTTC. Translated: CSAAPPPGGFDYNEQFF.

This clonotype occurred many times. This chain joins TRBV5-5 and TRBJ2-4; D could derive from TRBD1 or TRBD2 (5 bases each). CDR1 is SGHKS, CDR2 YYEKEE, per germline (reference sequence). Trimming stripped 0 bases from V and 3 bases from J, with 13 bases between. CDR3 length: 16 residues. CDR3 sequence reads: CASSLGDPLGKNIQYF. In nucleotides, the CDR3 is TGTGCCAGCAGCTTGGGGGACCCCCTAGGCAAAAACATTCAGTACTTC.